This T cell receptor (beta chain) came from a study of radiotherapy plus CTLA-4 blockade in lung cancer. The wider study: Around 18% of patients responded objectively, and about 30% achieved disease control.

Findings of the study overall: Radiotherapy plus ipilimumab was followed by expansion in blood of tumor-derived TCR clones. Early blood T cell clone dynamics, with interferon-beta, were reported to best predict response.

The CDR3 runs 14 residues. From germline, CDR1 is SGHNT and CDR2 YYREEE (reference sequence). Trimming cost V 4 bases and J 1 base; bases outside gene matches: 4. Those patients who had chemo-refractory metastatic non-small-cell lung cancer were given focal radiation along with CTLA-4 blockade through ipilimumab. The assay was immunoSEQ multiplex PCR, and TCRdb's table has in-frame clones only and misses some. The table records about 62,000 clones, 60% to 80% of them present only once. A note on this clone: The antigen remains unidentified.

The J gene is TRBJ2-5, the V gene TRBV5-4, with 7 bases fitting TRBD1. The sequence was collected from a human donor with non-small cell lung cancer who had a complete response to radiotherapy plus ipilimumab. The material sequenced was peripheral blood, taken from a patient treated with radiotherapy plus ipilimumab. This chain's CDR3 is CASSPTGTQETQYF. DNA of the CDR3: TGTGCCAGCAGCCCGACAGGGACCCAAGAGACCCAGTACTTC.